This T cell receptor beta chain emerged from a study of radiation and T cells in renal cell carcinoma. Study summary: Nephrectomy followed 15 Gy stereotactic body radiation by 4 weeks.

V was pared by 4 bases and J by 7 bases, with 14 bases between. The CDR3 is made up of 13 amino acids. Germline CDR1 reads SGHTA; CDR2 reads FQGTGA. Profiling relied on immunoSEQ multiplex PCR, and the TCRdb table lists in-frame clones only, not all of them. The table includes approximately 51,000 clones, around 83% detected once. The sample's time point: baseline pretreatment blood. The treatment was: 15 Gy SBRT to primary tumor, nephrectomy 4 weeks later. The chain has TRBV7-3 and TRBJ2-7; possibly TRBD2 for D (6 bases). The sample in question was blood, obtained from a patient whose treatment included radiotherapy and nephrectomy. The TCR comes from a woman aged 70-85 years with renal cell carcinoma. Here the CDR3 reads CASSWDWGREQYF. The CDR3 DNA sequence: TGTGCCAGCAGCTGGGACTGGGGCAGGGAGCAGTACTTC.